This T cell receptor (beta chain) was identified in a study of blood T cells in healthy people across ages (dated by TCRdb to 2015 to 2017). Study-wide context: In model experiments, roughly one uniquely barcoded TCR beta cDNA molecule per two T cells was captured by template switching. Using deep sequencing normalized with unique cDNA molecular identifiers, the study measured how TCR beta repertoire diversity changes with age. The donors were divided into four age groups: young (average approximately 16 years), middle-aged (roughly 40), aged (under 70) and long-lived (roughly 86). To avoid experimental bias, donors of different ages were spread randomly across the sequencing lanes. Using the same blood draw, the study looked at two additional independent replicas of 1 million unique cDNA reads for two donors, one aged 18 to 29 and the other aged 80 or older. The paper as a whole reports these results and caveats: The CMV infection status of donors was not known, potentially confounding age-related changes in expanded clonotypes. Total diversity estimates from one million sequenced T cells were considered lower bounds and underestimates. As age increased, observed TCR beta diversity per million T cells dropped in a roughly linear way, and a significant reduction was already evident by age around 41. A strong correlation was found between observed TCR beta diversity and the percentage of naive T cells measured by flow cytometry. Bulk unsorted PBMC profiling prevented conclusive comparison of naive and antigen-experienced compartments. The long-lived group showed more naive CD4+ T cells, fewer expanded clones and increased TCR diversity than the aged group, suggesting age selection.

Donors were 30 to 45 systemically healthy Caucasian individuals from Russia aged roughly 6 to 90 years. Approximately 11 milliliters of peripheral blood were drawn from each donor into EDTA-treated Vacutainer tubes. Ficoll-Paque density-gradient centrifugation was used to isolate PBMCs, with at least 6.5 million obtained per sample. Total RNA was extracted from PBMCs with Trizol reagent, with at least 5 micrograms obtained per sample. Naive CD45RAhigh/CD27high T cell percentages were measured by flow cytometry on a PBMC aliquot from every donor. The CDR3 measures 18 amino acids from cysteine to phenylalanine. The sequence is cut down to CDR3 DNA, 54 bases in frame from base 1. The germline V gene provides CDR1 SQVTM and CDR2 ANQGSEA. Trimming removed 7 bases from V and 0 bases from J; the gene matches leave 11 bases unexplained. Preparation of the library involved 5' RACE. A second PCR of about 6 to 11 cycles was performed with a sample-barcoded 5' primer and a J-beta primer mix. A template-switch 5' adaptor carrying 12 random nucleotides introduced a unique molecular identifier onto each TCR beta cDNA molecule. Each sample yielded at least 3 million CDR3-containing paired-end reads. All of the RNA was converted into first-strand cDNA using the Mint cDNA synthesis kit, with a TRBC-specific oligonucleotide serving as the primer. Following uracil-DNA glycosylase treatment, all cDNA underwent a first 18-cycle PCR with the universal primers M1SS and BC2_uni_R. The study's own analysis went as follows. For normalization, 1 million high-quality reads, each with a distinct molecular identifier, were randomly selected from each sample. Reads sharing molecular identifiers were discarded rather than binned into consensus sequences. MiTCR, with a Q25 quality threshold and the strictest error-elimination algorithm, was used for CDR3 identification, clonotype clustering and error correction. A nonparametric unseen species model using Euler transformation provided a lower-bound estimate of total TCR beta diversity. TCRdb ran its own pipeline on the public reads, namely fastp trimming at Q25 and MiXCR clone calling, and kept in-frame beta chains. Rows matching on CDR3 protein sequence are summarized as one entry with the most common DNA and genes. The V and J calls were not made by the authors but by TCRdb's processing. Recorded for this sample are around 2 million distinct CDR3 sequences; about two fifths of them occurred a single time. The top ten constitute about 23% of the sample.

On this clonotype itself: Its antigen is not yet known. No quality values exist for individual bases; no much larger clone is one base distant.

The sample taken for sequencing was blood. The chain was built from TRBV29-1 and TRBJ2-3; TRBD2 lines up with 15 middle nucleotides. This receptor was taken from a human donor in good health. This receptor has the CDR3 CSARGLAGGTKSTDTQYF. The DNA sequence is TGCAGCGCAAGGGGACTAGCGGGGGGAACTAAAAGCACAGATACGCAGTATTTT.